The next 16 T cell receptor beta chains were all read from a single sample in a study of regulatory T cells in long-lasting Graves disease. For TCR beta, libraries came from iRepertoire HTBI primers and Arm-PCR of CDR3 regions. TCRdb ran MiXCR on the multiplex PCR reads and lists one entry per CDR3 protein. Of around 420,000 distinct CDR3 sequences in the sample, over 12% were seen once. Specified time point: newly diagnosed GD, antithyroid drugs for less than 3 months. After RNA was extracted from PBMCs, the TCR library was made from it. The data also belong to a second study, concerning T cells in Graves' hyperthyroidism and ophthalmopathy.

The source material was peripheral blood mononuclear cells (PBMCs), sampled at new diagnosis, from a patient treated with antithyroid drugs. Receptors were obtained from a woman in her forties with Graves disease.

The chain combines TRBV2 with TRBJ2-2, with D perhaps assigned TRBD1 or TRBD2 (6 bases each). This CDR3 has 14 amino acids. Trimming pared 6 bases from V and 1 base from J, leaving 9 bases between. Germline V gene sequence: CDR1 SNHLY, CDR2 FYNNEI. The chain's CDR3 is CASRQGGNTGELFF. In DNA, the CDR3 is TGTGCCAGCAGACAGGGAGGGAACACCGGGGAGCTGTTTTTT.

This clonotype was seen a few times. The J gene is TRBJ1-2, the V gene TRBV7-3; no reliable D call. There are 15 residues in the CDR3. V was trimmed by 5 bases and J by 0 bases, leaving 13 bases between them. Germline V CDR1 and CDR2: SGHTA, FQGTGA. This CDR3 is CASSKEDTANYGYTF. DNA for the CDR3: TGTGCCAGCAGCAAAGAGGATACGGCTAACTATGGCTACACCTTC.

This clonotype was seen many times. V is TRBV20-1 and J is TRBJ2-3; maybe TRBD2 (6 bases). Germline CDR1 is DFQATT and CDR2 is SNEGSKA (reference sequence). V dropped 0 bases and J dropped 2 bases, with 12 bases sitting between them. The CDR3 is made up of 15 amino acids. The CDR3 coding sequence is TGCAGTGCTAGAGATTCTAGCGTATACACAGATACGCAGTATTTT. It encodes CSARDSSVYTDTQYF.

This clonotype has ten or more counts. The chain employs TRBV5-1 and TRBJ2-3, with a weak D call TRBD2 (5 bases). Per the germline V gene, CDR1 is SGHRS and CDR2 is YFSETQ. This CDR3 spans 16 amino acids. V lost 1 base and J lost 6, with 18 bases in between. CDR3 sequence reads: CASSLSRESAADTQYF. CDR3 nucleotide sequence: TGCGCCAGCAGCTTGTCGAGGGAGTCCGCGGCGGATACGCAGTATTTT.

This clonotype was counted ten times or more. J is TRBJ2-3 and V is TRBV7-2, with unresolved D. Germline CDR1 and CDR2: SGHTA and FQGNSA. The CDR3 runs 15 residues. Trimming removed 1 base from V and 5 bases from J, with 13 bases in between. The CDR3 sequence: CASSLGSRVGDTQYF. In nucleotides, the CDR3 is TGTGCCAGCAGCTTAGGGTCCCGAGTAGGAGATACGCAGTATTTT.

The V call is TRBV20-1, the J call TRBJ1-1; tentative D call: TRBD1 (6 bases). Trimming stripped 6 bases from V and 1 base from J, with 18 bases between. Per the germline V gene, CDR1 is DFQATT and CDR2 is SNEGSKA (reference sequence). CDR3 size: 15 residues. CDR3 DNA sequence: TGCAGTGCCAGATCCTTCGGGGGGCAGAACACTGAAGCTTTCTTT. Its protein product is CSARSFGGQNTEAFF.

This clonotype was seen ten or more times. The chain employs TRBV4-1 and TRBJ2-7; 8 positions match TRBD2. The CDR3 contains 15 residues. Germline-derived CDR1 and CDR2 are MGHRA and YSYEKL. V lost 1 base and J lost 3; bases outside the gene matches: 5. The CDR3: CASSQVQAGGYEQYF. As DNA, the CDR3 is TGCGCCAGCAGCCAAGTTCAGGCGGGGGGCTACGAGCAGTACTTC.

This clonotype was observed at least ten times. The chain links TRBV6-2 or TRBV6-3 to TRBJ1-1; perhaps TRBD1 as D (5 bases). The CDR3 covers 13 residues. Trimming left V 10 bases short and J 2 bases short, with 14 bases between. Germline V gives CDR1 MNHEY, CDR2 SVGEGT. CDR3 DNA sequence: TGTGCCACTAAGAGGGACTTCAACACTGAAGCTTTCTTT. This codes for CATKRDFNTEAFF.

The chain is built from TRBV9 and TRBJ2-1; D may match TRBD1 or TRBD2 (6 bases each). The V end was cut by 7 bases, the J end by 0 bases, with 14 bases between. The CDR3 contains 15 residues. Per the germline V gene, CDR1 is SGDLS and CDR2 is YYNGEE. In DNA, the CDR3 is TGTGCCAGCGGACAACAGGGACTCTCCTACAATGAGCAGTTCTTC. The encoded protein is CASGQQGLSYNEQFF.

This clonotype was counted a few times. J is TRBJ2-1 and V is TRBV28; possibly TRBD1 or TRBD2 for D (5 bases each). This CDR3 comprises 14 residues. The germline CDR1 and CDR2 sequences are MDHEN and SYDVKM. The V end was cut by 6 bases, the J end by 2 bases, with 11 bases between. CDR3 coding DNA: TGTGCCAGCAGGAGGGGTAGCCCCTACAATGAGCAGTTCTTC. It yields the protein CASRRGSPYNEQFF. Full variable domain (rest looked up from reference TRBV28 and TRBJ2-1): DVKVTQSSRYLVKRTGEKVFLECVQDMDHENMFWYRQDPGLGLRLIYFSYDVKMKEKGDIPEGYSVSREKKERFSLILESASTNQTSMYLCASRRGSPYNEQFFGPGTRLTVL.

Ten or more counts support this clonotype. V is TRBV12-5 and J is TRBJ2-7, with 7 bases lining up with TRBD1. Germline-derived CDR1 and CDR2 are LGHNT and FRNRAP. This CDR3 region has 13 residues. J was trimmed by 6 bases and V by 7 bases; bases with no gene match: 9. The CDR3 loop is CASAPGQFSEQYF. The CDR3 region has the DNA TGTGCTAGTGCCCCGGGACAGTTTAGCGAGCAGTACTTC.

The V and J genes are TRBV5-1 and TRBJ1-2; D not resolved. The germline gives CDR1 SGHRS, CDR2 YFSETQ. Trimming took off 0 bases at V and 1 base at J, with 10 bases between the two ends. CDR3 length: 15 residues. The CDR3 sequence: CASSLEGTNNYGYTF. The CDR3 DNA follows: TGCGCCAGCAGCTTGGAGGGAACGAATAACTATGGCTACACCTTC. Full variable domain (rest looked up from reference TRBV5-1 and TRBJ1-2): KAGVTQTPRYLIKTRGQQVTLSCSPISGHRSVSWYQQTPGQGLQFLFEYFSETQRNKGNFPGRFSGRQFSNSRSEMNVSTLELGDSALYLCASSLEGTNNYGYTFGSGTRLTVV.

This clonotype has just a few counts. The chain employs TRBV6-5 and TRBJ2-3; D is perhaps TRBD2 (6 bases). Germline-derived CDR1 and CDR2 are MNHEY and SVGAGI. This CDR3 is built from 15 residues. Trimming removed 2 bases at V and 4 bases at J, with 13 bases between. Here the CDR3 reads CASSYQTGVADTQYF. CDR3 bases: TGTGCCAGCAGTTACCAAACGGGAGTTGCAGATACGCAGTATTTT.

This clonotype was recorded many times. The V gene is TRBV28, the J gene TRBJ2-3; D gene unclear. The V end lost 6 bases, the J end lost 8 bases, and 15 bases lay between the germline ends. This CDR3 is built from 13 residues. Germline lookup yields CDR1 MDHEN and CDR2 SYDVKM. The CDR3 here is CASSPLLSVTQYF. DNA for the CDR3: TGTGCCAGCAGCCCGTTACTGAGTGTTACGCAGTATTTT.

In its sample, this clonotype was seen many times. V gene TRBV9 combines with J gene TRBJ2-1, with 8 bases fitting TRBD2. This CDR3 is built from 13 residues. With 5 bases clipped from V and 7 bases from J, the junction kept 5 bases outside the gene matches. Germline V gives CDR1 SGDLS, CDR2 YYNGEE. The CDR3, as DNA: TGTGCCAGCAGTAAAACGGGGGGGAATGAGCAGTTCTTC. This translates into CASSKTGGNEQFF.

Turning to this clonotype: A much larger clone is a single base away; this may be a read error. The chain recombines TRBV7-2 with TRBJ2-3; 13 nucleotides align to TRBD2. The J segment lost 7 bases and the V segment lost 1 base, leaving 5 bases of the junction unmatched. From germline, CDR1 is SGHTA and CDR2 FQGNSA. The CDR3 covers 16 residues. The CDR3 DNA is TGTGCCAGCAGCTTAGGGGGGACTAGCGGGGCAAATACGCAGTATTTT. Amino acid sequence: CASSLGGTSGANTQYF.